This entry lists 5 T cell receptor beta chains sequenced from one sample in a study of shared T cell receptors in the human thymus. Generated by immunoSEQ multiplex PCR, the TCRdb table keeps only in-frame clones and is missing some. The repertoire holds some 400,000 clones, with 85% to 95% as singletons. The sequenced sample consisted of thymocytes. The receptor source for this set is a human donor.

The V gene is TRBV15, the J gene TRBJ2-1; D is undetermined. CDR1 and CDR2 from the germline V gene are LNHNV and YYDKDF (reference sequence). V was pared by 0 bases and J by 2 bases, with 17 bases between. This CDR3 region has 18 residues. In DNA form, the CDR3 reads TGTGCCACCAGCAGAGATGGGTTCGTGGGCCAGACCTACAATGAGCAGTTCTTC. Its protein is CATSRDGFVGQTYNEQFF.

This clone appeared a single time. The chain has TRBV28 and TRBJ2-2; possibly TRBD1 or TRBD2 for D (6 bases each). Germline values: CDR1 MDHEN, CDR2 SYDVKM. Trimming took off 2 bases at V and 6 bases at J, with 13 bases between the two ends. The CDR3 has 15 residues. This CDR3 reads CASSLVRGDSGELFF. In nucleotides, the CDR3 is TGTGCCAGCAGTTTAGTTAGGGGGGACTCCGGGGAGCTGTTTTTT. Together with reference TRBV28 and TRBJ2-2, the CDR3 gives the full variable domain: DVKVTQSSRYLVKRTGEKVFLECVQDMDHENMFWYRQDPGLGLRLIYFSYDVKMKEKGDIPEGYSVSREKKERFSLILESASTNQTSMYLCASSLVRGDSGELFFGEGSRLTVL.

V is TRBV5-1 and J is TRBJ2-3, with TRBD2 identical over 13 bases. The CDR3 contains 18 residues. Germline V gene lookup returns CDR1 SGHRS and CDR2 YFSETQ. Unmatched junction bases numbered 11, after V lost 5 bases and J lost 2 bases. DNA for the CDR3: TGCGCCAGCAGATCCGGGACTAGCGGGGCGATGTTCACAGATACGCAGTATTTT. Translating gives CASRSGTSGAMFTDTQYF.

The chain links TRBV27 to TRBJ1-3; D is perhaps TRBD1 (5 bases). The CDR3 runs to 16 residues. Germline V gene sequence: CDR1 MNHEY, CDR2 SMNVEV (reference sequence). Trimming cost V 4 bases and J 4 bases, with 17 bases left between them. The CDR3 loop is CASSSGGGERGNTIYF. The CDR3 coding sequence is TGTGCCAGCAGTTCGGGGGGAGGAGAAAGGGGAAACACCATATATTTT.

CDR3 nucleotide sequence: TGTGCCACCAAAACGGGACAAGGACAAGAGACCCAGTACTTC. This codes for CATKTGQGQETQYF. V gene TRBV28 combines with J gene TRBJ2-5; D is perhaps TRBD1 (6 bases). This CDR3 spans 14 amino acids. Germline-derived CDR1 and CDR2 are MDHEN and SYDVKM. The germline V and J ends were trimmed by 10 bases and 2 bases, with 17 bases remaining between them.